This TCR beta chain comes out of a study of identical twins. This clonotype was seen only a few times. Its target is not known. Study outcomes and limitations: Excess sharing between twins was weaker in beta out-of-frame sequences.

The cDNA had a unique molecular identifier and a template-switch universal primer site. TCRdb itself ran the 5' RACE reads through MiXCR, one entry per CDR3 protein. The sample consists of around 550,000 distinct CDR3 sequences, approximately 14% of them appearing once. Germline V CDR1 and CDR2: SGHRS, YFSETQ. Germline trimming cut 5 bases from V and 4 bases from J; bases unmatched to any gene: 2. The CDR3 extends over 13 amino acids. The data also belong to a second study, concerning yellow fever vaccine responses in identical twins.

Sequencing was done on a sample of CD4+ T cells sorted from blood. The chain employs TRBV5-1 and TRBJ2-3; 9 positions match TRBD1. This receptor was identified in a woman between 18 and 29 years old in good health. CDR3 amino acids: CASRDRGSDTQYF. CDR3 sequence (DNA): TGCGCCAGCAGGGACAGGGGTTCAGATACGCAGTATTTT.